This TCR beta chain is drawn from a study of blood T cell repertoires in COVID-19 (dated by TCRdb to 2018 to 2021). For context, the study as a whole: Collaborator samples came from the United States, Italy and Spain and covered acute and convalescent phases of COVID-19. A freely available public database, intended as a resource for researchers studying the immune response to SARS-CoV-2, is where the repertoires were released. Where HLA class I and class II types were available, the types were taken from metadata supplied by the sample provider, not from assay-based typing. Deeply sampled blood TCRbeta repertoires from subjects exposed to, actively infected with, or recovered from COVID-19 were included in the dataset. Sample metadata almost always included a de-identified subject ID, COVID-19 status, age in years and sex. The samples were drawn from two sources: the first 160 participants of the ongoing ImmuneRACE study, and 1,000 to 1,500 subjects contributed by 6 global collaborators. The material from the prospective study consisted of cDNA or gDNA derived from T cells, B-cell-depleted T cells, or PBMCs. Summary of the overall study and its limitations: The quantity of clinical and demographic metadata differed by source and by participant and was supplied without curation.

The immunoSEQ Assay, a bias-controlled multiplex PCR, was used to amplify TCRbeta CDR3 regions from genomic DNA. The authors processed their data as follows. Nucleated cell counts per sample were estimated from amplification of reference gene primers within the assay. To quantify the absolute abundance of each unique TCRbeta CDR3 rearrangement, sequence reads were collapsed and filtered. For each sample, productive Simpson clonality was calculated by taking the square root of Simpson's diversity index across productive rearrangements. Here the immuneACCESS table is served through TCRdb, limited to in-frame sequences with V and J called. Missing clones are a known gap in these copies; in checked studies unresolved V genes cover under half, and the rest lacks a known reason. V and J calls and clone size are copied from that table; D and trimming were computed from the DNA. Here the sample has 90,000 to 120,000 clones; about 93% occur a single time. The ten largest make up 1% to 1.5% of the sample.

The collaborating institutions used their own protocols to collect whole blood in K2EDTA tubes. For TCRbeta analysis, collaborators shipped samples as frozen whole blood, isolated PBMCs, or DNA extracted from either of those sample types. This clone was seen a few times. Its antigen has not been determined. Within one base of it there is no much larger clone, and no base qualities were kept. The cysteine opens and the phenylalanine closes a CDR3 of 14 amino acids. The sequence is cut down to CDR3 DNA, 42 bases in frame from base 1. V loses 2 bases of germline sequence and J loses 7 bases, and the interval between the two ends is 9 bases. The germline V gene specifies SGHTA as CDR1 and FQGNSA as CDR2.

The clonotype comes from a woman aged 25 to 45 with acute or convalescent COVID-19. This sequence uses TRBV7-2 and TRBJ1-6; the D gene assignment is ambiguous. Specimen: peripheral blood. The CDR3 sequence is CASSLIWQNSPLHF. The nucleotide sequence is given as TGTGCCAGCAGCTTAATCTGGCAGAATTCACCCCTCCACTTT.